The 4 T cell receptor beta chains reported below all come from one sample, sequenced in a study of T cell changes during pregnancy in multiple sclerosis. TCRdb's copy holds only in-frame clones and misses some; the assay was immunoSEQ multiplex PCR. Here the sample spans approximately 70,000 clones, roughly 90% being singletons. The specimen comprised peripheral blood, sampled in the first trimester of pregnancy. Source of these receptors: a female donor in good health, enrolled as a control in a pregnancy study.

The chain employs TRBV27 and TRBJ2-5; 13 bases line up with TRBD2. The CDR3 has 15 amino acids. The V gene end was trimmed by 5 bases and the J gene end by 3 bases; junction bases not matched to a gene: 3. Germline V gene data show CDR1 as MNHEY and CDR2 as SMNVEV (reference sequence). The CDR3 reads CASSELAGGEETQYF. The CDR3 DNA is TGTGCCAGCAGTGAACTAGCGGGAGGGGAAGAGACCCAGTACTTC.

The V gene is TRBV14, the J gene TRBJ1-4; the D gene is possibly TRBD1 (5 bases). The CDR3 has 18 amino acids. Germline-derived CDR1 and CDR2 are SGHDN and FVKESK. Trimming removed 3 bases at V and 0 bases at J, with 17 bases between. CDR3 sequence reads: CASSQATTVYATNEKLFF. The CDR3 DNA sequence: TGTGCCAGCAGCCAGGCCACGACAGTTTATGCAACTAATGAAAAACTGTTTTTT. Looking up the rest from reference TRBV14 and TRBJ1-4 gives the full variable domain: EAGVTQFPSHSVIEKGQTVTLRCDPISGHDNLYWYRRVMGKEIKFLLHFVKESKQDESGMPNNRFLAERTGGTYSTLKVQPAELEDSGVYFCASSQATTVYATNEKLFFGSGTQLSVL.

The V and J genes are TRBV2 and TRBJ1-4; tentative D call: TRBD1 (5 bases). The CDR3 sequence is 14 residues long. Germline loops: CDR1 SNHLY, CDR2 FYNNEI. V shed 3 bases and J shed 9 bases, with 14 bases lying between them. This CDR3 is CASSDPWQGQKLFF. CDR3 DNA sequence: TGTGCCAGCAGTGATCCTTGGCAGGGCCAAAAACTGTTTTTT.

DNA of the CDR3: TGTGCCATCAGTGTCGGAAGACAAATGAACACTGAAGCTTTCTTT. Translated: CAISVGRQMNTEAFF. The chain joins TRBV10-3 to TRBJ1-1; no definite D call. This CDR3 spans 15 amino acids. Between the trimmed V and J ends, which lost 4 bases and 0 bases, there was a span of 12 bases. CDR1 is ENHRY, CDR2 SYGVKD, per germline.